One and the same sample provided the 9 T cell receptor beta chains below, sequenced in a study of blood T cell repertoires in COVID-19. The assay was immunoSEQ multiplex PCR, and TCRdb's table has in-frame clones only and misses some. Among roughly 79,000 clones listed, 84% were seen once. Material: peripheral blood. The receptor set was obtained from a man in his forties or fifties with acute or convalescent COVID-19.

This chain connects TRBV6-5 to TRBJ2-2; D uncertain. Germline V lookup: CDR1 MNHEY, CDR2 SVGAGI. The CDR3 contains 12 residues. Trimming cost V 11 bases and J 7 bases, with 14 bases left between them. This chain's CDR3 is CALRNRFGELFF. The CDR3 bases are TGTGCCCTCCGTAACCGGTTCGGGGAGCTGTTTTTT.

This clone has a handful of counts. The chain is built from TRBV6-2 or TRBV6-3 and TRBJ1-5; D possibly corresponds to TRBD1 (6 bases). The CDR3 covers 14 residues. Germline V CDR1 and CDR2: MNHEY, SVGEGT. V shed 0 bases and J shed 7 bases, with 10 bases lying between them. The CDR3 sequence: CASSYSQGTQPQHF. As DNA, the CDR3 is TGTGCCAGCAGTTACTCGCAGGGGACGCAGCCCCAGCATTTT.

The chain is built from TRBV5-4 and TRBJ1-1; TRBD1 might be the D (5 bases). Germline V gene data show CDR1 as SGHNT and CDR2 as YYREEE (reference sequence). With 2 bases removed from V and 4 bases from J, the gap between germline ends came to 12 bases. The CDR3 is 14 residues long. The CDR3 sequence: CASSFTRGSTEAFF. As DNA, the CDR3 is TGTGCCAGCAGCTTCACTCGGGGGAGCACTGAAGCTTTCTTT.

CDR3 coding DNA: TGTGCCAGCAGCTTAGTCGCGACAGGGGGTCGATATGAAGCTTTCTTT. This gives the protein CASSLVATGGRYEAFF. The genes are TRBV7-8 and TRBJ1-1; 9 bases agree with TRBD1. With V trimmed by 1 base and J by 7 bases, 10 bases remained unmatched. The CDR3 contains 16 residues. Germline V lookup: CDR1 SGHVS, CDR2 FQNEAQ.

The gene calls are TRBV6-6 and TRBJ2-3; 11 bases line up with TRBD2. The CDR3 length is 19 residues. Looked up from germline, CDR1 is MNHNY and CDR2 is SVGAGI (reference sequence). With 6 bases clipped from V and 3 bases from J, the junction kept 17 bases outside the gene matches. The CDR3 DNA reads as TGTGCCAGCAGCTATTCCTCCACGATCCTAGCGGGAGGAACAGATACGCAGTATTTT. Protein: CASSYSSTILAGGTDTQYF.

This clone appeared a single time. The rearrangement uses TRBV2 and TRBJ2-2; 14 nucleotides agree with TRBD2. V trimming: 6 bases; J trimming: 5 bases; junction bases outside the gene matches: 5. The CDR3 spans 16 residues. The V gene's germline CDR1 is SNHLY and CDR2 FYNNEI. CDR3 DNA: TGTGCCAGCAGGGCGACTAGCGGGGGGGCAACCGGGGAGCTGTTTTTT. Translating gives CASRATSGGATGELFF.

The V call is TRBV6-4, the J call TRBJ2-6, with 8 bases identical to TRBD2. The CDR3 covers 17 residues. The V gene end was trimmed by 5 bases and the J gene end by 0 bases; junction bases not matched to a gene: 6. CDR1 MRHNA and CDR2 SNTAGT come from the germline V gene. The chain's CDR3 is CASSPQRGNSGANVLTF. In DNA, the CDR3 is TGTGCCAGCAGTCCCCAGCGGGGGAACTCTGGGGCCAACGTCCTGACTTTC.

CDR3 loop: CASSLAGQVTQYF. CDR3 nucleotides: TGTGCCAGCAGCTTAGCTGGACAGGTGACCCAGTACTTC. The chain carries TRBV7-7 and TRBJ2-5; TRBD1 aligns across 7 bases. The CDR3 covers 13 residues. Germline V gene sequence: CDR1 SSHAT, CDR2 FNYEAQ (reference sequence). Trimming removed 0 bases from V and 7 bases from J; junction bases left unmatched: 2.

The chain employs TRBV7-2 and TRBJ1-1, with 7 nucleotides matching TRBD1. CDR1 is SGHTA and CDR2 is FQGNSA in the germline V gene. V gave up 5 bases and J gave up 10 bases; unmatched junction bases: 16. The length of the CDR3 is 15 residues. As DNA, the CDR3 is TGTGCCAGCAGCACACGGACAGGCCCGGCCCGTGGAGCTTTCTTT. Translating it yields CASSTRTGPARGAFF.